The 3 T cell receptor beta chains below all came from one sample that was sequenced in a study of shared clonotypes between healthy human individuals. Produced via immunoSEQ multiplex PCR; TCRdb's table is partial and in-frame only. This table holds about 580,000 clones, roughly 98% found once. The naive CD8 subset, CD45RO-negative cells positively selected for CCR7, excluded terminally differentiated effector memory CD45RA+ cells. Sequencing input: naive CD8+ T cells sorted from blood. The receptors derive from a man aged 25-40 years in good health.

The chain combines TRBV7-6 with TRBJ2-7; 7 bases are a match to TRBD1. Germline CDR1 is SGHVS and CDR2 is FNYEAQ. There are 15 residues in the CDR3. The V gene end was trimmed by 5 bases and the J gene end by 0 bases; junction bases not matched to a gene: 7. As DNA, the CDR3 is TGTGCCAGCAGCCCGACAGGGCCGAGCTCCTACGAGCAGTACTTC. This codes for CASSPTGPSSYEQYF. Drawing the rest from reference TRBV7-6 and TRBJ2-7, the complete variable domain is GAGVSQSPRYKVTKRGQDVALRCDPISGHVSLYWYRQALGQGPEFLTYFNYEAQQDKSGLPNDRFSAERPEGSISTLTIQRTEQRDSAMYRCASSPTGPSSYEQYFGPGTRLTVT.

The chain joins TRBV7-6 to TRBJ2-2; no clear D. The CDR3 totals 14 residues. Trimming removed 3 bases from V and 4 bases from J, with 9 bases in between. Germline V lookup: CDR1 SGHVS, CDR2 FNYEAQ. CDR3 sequence: CASSFGASTGELFF. As DNA, the CDR3 is TGTGCCAGCAGCTTTGGAGCGAGCACCGGGGAGCTGTTTTTT.

The J gene is TRBJ2-7, the V gene TRBV11-2; D may be TRBD1 (6 bases). Per germline, CDR1 SGHAT and CDR2 FQNNGV. This CDR3 is built from 12 residues. V was clipped by 5 bases and J by 3 bases, with 8 bases between them. The CDR3 DNA sequence: TGTGCCAGCAGCACGGACAGCTACGAGCAGTACTTC. Translated: CASSTDSYEQYF.